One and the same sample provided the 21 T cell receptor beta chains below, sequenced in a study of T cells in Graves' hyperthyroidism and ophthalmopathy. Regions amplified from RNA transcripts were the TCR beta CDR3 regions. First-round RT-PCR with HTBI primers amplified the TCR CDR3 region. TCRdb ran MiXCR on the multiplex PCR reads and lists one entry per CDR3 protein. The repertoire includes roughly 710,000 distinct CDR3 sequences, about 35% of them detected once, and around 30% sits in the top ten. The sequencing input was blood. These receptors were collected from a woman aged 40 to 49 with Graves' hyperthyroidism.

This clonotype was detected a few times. DNA for the CDR3: TGCGCCAGCAGCCTACTGGGGGGGGGAGGCTACACCTTC. Amino acids: CASSLLGGGGYTF. The chain links TRBV4-3 to TRBJ1-2; a weak D match, TRBD1 (5 bases). Between the trimmed V and J ends, which lost 4 bases and 8 bases, there was a span of 14 bases. The CDR3 is 13 residues long. Germline V CDR1 and CDR2: LGHNA, YSLEER.

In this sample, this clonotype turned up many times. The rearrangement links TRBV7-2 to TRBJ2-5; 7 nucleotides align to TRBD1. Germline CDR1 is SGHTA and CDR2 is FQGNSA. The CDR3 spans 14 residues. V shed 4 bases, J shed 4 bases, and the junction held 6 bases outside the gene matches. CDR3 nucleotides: TGTGCCAGCAGCTCCCGGACAGGAGGAGAGACCCAGTACTTC. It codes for CASSSRTGGETQYF.

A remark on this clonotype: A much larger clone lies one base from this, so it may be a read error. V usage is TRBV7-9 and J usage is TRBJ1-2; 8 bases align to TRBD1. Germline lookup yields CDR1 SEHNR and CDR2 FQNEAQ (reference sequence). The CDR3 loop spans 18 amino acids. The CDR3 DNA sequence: TGTGCCAGCAGCACGATGATACAGGGGGGTGGCGGCCAAGATGGCTGCACCTTC. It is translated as CASSTMIQGGGGQDGCTF. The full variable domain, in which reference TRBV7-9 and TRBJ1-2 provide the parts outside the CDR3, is DTGVSQNPRHKITKRGQNVTFRCDPISEHNRLYWYRQTLGQGPEFLTYFQNEAQLEKSRLLSDRFSAERPKGSFSTLEIQRTEQGDSAMYLCASSTMIQGGGGQDGCTFGSGTRLTVV.

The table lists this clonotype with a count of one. The chain's CDR3 is CSRQGTNYGYTF. CDR3 nucleotides: TGCAGCCGACAGGGGACTAACTATGGCTACACCTTC. This chain joins TRBV29-1 and TRBJ1-2, with TRBD1 matching 8 bases. After removal of 8 bases from V and 0 bases from J, the junction contained 2 bases not matched to a gene. This CDR3 contains 12 residues. Germline lookup yields CDR1 SQVTM and CDR2 ANQGSEA. The full variable domain, completed using reference TRBV29-1 and TRBJ1-2, is SAVISQKPSRDICQRGTSLTIQCQVDSQVTMMFWYRQQPGQSLTLIATANQGSEATYESGFVIDKFPISRPNLTFSTLTVSNMSPEDSSIYLCSRQGTNYGYTFGSGTRLTVV.

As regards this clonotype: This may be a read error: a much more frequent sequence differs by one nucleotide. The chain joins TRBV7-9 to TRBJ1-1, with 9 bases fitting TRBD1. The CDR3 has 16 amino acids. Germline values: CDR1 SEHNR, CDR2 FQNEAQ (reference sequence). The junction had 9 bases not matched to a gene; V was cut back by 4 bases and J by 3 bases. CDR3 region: CASSSGTGIGDTEAFF. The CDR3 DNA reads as TGTGCCAGCAGCTCCGGGACAGGGATCGGAGACACTGAAGCTTTCTTT.

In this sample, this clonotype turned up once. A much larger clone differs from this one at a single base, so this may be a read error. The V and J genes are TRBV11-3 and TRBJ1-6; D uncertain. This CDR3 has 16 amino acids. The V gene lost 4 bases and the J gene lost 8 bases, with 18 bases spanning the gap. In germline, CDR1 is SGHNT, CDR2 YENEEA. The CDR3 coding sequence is TGTGCCAGCAGCTCGATGGCCTCTCCGAGGGATTCACCCCTCCACTTT. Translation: CASSSMASPRDSPLHF. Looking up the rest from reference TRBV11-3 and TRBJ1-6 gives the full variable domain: EAGVVQSPRYKIIEKKQPVAFWCNPISGHNTLYWYLQNLGQGPELLIRYENEEAVDDSQLPKDRFSAERLKGVDSTLKIQPAELGDSAVYLCASSSMASPRDSPLHFGNGTRLTVT.

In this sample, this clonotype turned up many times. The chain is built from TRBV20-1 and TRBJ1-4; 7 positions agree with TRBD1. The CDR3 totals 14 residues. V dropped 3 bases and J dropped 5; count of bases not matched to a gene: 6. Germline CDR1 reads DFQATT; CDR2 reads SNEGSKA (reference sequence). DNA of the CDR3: TGCAGTGCTAGGGGGGGACAGTCAAATGAAAAACTGTTTTTT. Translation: CSARGGQSNEKLFF.

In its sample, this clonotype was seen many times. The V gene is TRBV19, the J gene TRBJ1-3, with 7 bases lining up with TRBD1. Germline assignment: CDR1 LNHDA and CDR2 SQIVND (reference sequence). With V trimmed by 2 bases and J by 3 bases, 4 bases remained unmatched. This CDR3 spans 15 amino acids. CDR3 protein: CASSITGTDGNTIYF. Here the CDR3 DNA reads TGTGCCAGTAGTATAACCGGGACAGATGGAAACACCATATATTTT. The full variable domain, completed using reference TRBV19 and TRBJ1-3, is DGGITQSPKYLFRKEGQNVTLSCEQNLNHDAMYWYRQDPGQGLRLIYYSQIVNDFQKGDIAEGYSVSREKKESFPLTVTSAQKNPTAFYLCASSITGTDGNTIYFGEGSWLTVV.

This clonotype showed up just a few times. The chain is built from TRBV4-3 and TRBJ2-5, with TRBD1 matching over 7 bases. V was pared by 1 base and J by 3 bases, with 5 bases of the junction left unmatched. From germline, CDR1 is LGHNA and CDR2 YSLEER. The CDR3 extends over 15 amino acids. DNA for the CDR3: TGCGCCAGCAGCCAAGGGTTCGGGACAGAAGAGACCCAGTACTTC. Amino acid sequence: CASSQGFGTEETQYF.

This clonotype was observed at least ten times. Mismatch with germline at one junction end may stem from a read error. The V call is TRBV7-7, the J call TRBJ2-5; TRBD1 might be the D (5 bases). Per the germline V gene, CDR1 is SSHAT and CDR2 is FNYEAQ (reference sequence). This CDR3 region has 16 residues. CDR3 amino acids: CASSLSSQGYQETQYF. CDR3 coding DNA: TGTGCTAGCAGCTTGTCGAGTCAGGGATACCAAGAGACCCAGTACTTC.

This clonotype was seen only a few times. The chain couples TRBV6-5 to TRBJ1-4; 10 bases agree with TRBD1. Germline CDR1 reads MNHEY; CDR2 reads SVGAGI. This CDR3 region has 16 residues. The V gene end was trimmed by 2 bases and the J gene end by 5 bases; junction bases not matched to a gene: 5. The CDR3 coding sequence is TGTGCCAGCAGTTACGGGACAGGGGCCGTAAATGAAAAACTGTTTTTT. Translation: CASSYGTGAVNEKLFF.

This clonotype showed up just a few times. CDR3 loop: CASSPEGVGTGELFF. CDR3 in DNA: TGTGCCAGCAGCCCGGAGGGGGTAGGGACCGGGGAGCTGTTTTTT. The V gene is TRBV12-3 or TRBV12-4, the J gene TRBJ2-2; TRBD1 or TRBD2 may be the D gene (6 bases each). This CDR3 contains 15 residues. V was clipped by 6 bases and J by 5 bases, with 16 bases between them.

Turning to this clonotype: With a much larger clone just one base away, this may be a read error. The CDR3 region has the DNA TGTGCCAGCAGCTTACCCCCAATAGAGGCCCAGTACTTC. Amino acid sequence: CASSLPPIEAQYF. The chain recombines TRBV6-5 with TRBJ2-5; D gene ambiguous. CDR3 length: 13 amino acids. Germline V lookup: CDR1 MNHEY, CDR2 SVGAGI.

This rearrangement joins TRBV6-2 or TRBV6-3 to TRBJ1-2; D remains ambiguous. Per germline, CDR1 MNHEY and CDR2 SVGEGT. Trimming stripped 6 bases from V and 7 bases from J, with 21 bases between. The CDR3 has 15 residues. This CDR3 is CASRGTGLQRSGYTF. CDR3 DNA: TGTGCCAGCAGGGGAACGGGCTTGCAAAGGAGTGGCTACACCTTC.

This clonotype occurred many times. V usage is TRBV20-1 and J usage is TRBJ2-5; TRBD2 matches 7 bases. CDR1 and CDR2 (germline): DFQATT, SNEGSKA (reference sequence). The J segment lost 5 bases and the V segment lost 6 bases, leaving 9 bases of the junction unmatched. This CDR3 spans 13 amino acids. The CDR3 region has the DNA TGCAGTGCCCGCATGGGAGGGGTGGAGACCCAGTACTTC. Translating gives CSARMGGVETQYF.

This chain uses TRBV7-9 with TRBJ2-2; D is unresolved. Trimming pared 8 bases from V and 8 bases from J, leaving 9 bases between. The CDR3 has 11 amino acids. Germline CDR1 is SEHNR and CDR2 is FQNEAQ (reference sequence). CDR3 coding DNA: TGTGCCAGCCAGCTAGAGGGGGAGCTGTTTTTT. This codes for CASQLEGELFF. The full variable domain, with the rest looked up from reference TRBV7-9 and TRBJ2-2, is DTGVSQNPRHKITKRGQNVTFRCDPISEHNRLYWYRQTLGQGPEFLTYFQNEAQLEKSRLLSDRFSAERPKGSFSTLEIQRTEQGDSAMYLCASQLEGELFFGEGSRLTVL.

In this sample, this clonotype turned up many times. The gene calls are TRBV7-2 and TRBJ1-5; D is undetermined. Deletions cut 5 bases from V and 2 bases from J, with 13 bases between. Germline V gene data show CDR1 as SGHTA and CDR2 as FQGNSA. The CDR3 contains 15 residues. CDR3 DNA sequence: TGTGCCAGCAGCATAATAGGGTTTGGCAATCAGCCCCAGCATTTT. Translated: CASSIIGFGNQPQHF.

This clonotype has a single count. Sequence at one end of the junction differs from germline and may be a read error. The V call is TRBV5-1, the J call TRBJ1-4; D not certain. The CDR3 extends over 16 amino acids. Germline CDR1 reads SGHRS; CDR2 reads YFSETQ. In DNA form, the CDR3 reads TGTGCCAGCAGCACCCGTCCCGACTTGGTTAATGAAAAACTGTTTTTT. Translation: CASSTRPDLVNEKLFF.

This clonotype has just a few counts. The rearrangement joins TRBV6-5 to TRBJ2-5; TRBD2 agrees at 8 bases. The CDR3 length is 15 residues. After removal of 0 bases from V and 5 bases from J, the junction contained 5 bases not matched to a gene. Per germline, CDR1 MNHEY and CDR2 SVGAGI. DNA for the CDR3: TGTGCCAGCAGTTACTCAGCGGGGGCAGGGGAGACCCAGTACTTC. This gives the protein CASSYSAGAGETQYF.

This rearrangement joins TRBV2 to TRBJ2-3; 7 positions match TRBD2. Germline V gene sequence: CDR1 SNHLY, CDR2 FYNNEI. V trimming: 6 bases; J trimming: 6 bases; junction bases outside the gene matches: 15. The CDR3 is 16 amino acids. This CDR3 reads CASSSRTRGGLDTQYF. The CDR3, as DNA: TGTGCCAGCAGCTCCCGGACTAGAGGAGGATTGGATACGCAGTATTTT.

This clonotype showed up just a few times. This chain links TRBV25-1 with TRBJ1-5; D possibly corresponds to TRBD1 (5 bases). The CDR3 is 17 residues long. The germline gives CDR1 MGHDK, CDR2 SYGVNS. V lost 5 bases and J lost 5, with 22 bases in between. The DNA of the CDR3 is TGTGCCAGCAGTCCCCAGGGTCATGGGGCCTATGATCAGCCCCAGCATTTT. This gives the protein CASSPQGHGAYDQPQHF.